This T cell receptor (beta chain) comes out of a study of CD8+CD57+ T cells in acquired aplastic anemia. For CDR3 and TCR beta VDJ profiling, genomic DNA was the template used. MiXCR, applied by TCRdb to the reads, yields one record per CDR3 protein. There are more than 200,000 distinct CDR3 sequences in the sample; under 55% occur only once, and 15% to 20% lies in the top ten. Germline V gene lookup returns CDR1 LGHNA and CDR2 YSLEER. The CDR3 extends over 14 amino acids. Between the trimmed V and J ends, which lost 5 bases and 6 bases, there was a span of 16 bases. The sequenced patients had an expansion of CD8+CD57+ cells seen by flow cytometry.

The chain couples TRBV4-3 to TRBJ1-2; D is ambiguous. The source of this sequence is a human donor with aplastic anemia. Material for sequencing was sorted CD4+, CD8+, or CD8+CD57+ T cells (not recorded which) from PBMCs. CDR3 DNA: TGCGCCAGCAGCGGGGATTCCATGGGTGATGGCTACACCTTC. Its translation: CASSGDSMGDGYTF.